Below, one TCR beta chain is given with its context. The antigen is unknown. The sample comes from a study of blood T cells in healthy people across ages. Study-level findings and limits: There was a strong correlation between TCR beta diversity and naive T cell percentage.

Then a second PCR, running about 6 to 12 cycles, was carried out with a sample-barcoded 5' primer and a J-beta primer mix. MiXCR was run by TCRdb on the 5' RACE reads, yielding one entry per CDR3 protein. The table shows about 750,000 distinct CDR3 sequences, with 50% to 65% occurring only once. CDR1 is DFQATT and CDR2 is SNEGSKA in the germline V gene (reference sequence). This CDR3 region has 15 residues. V was clipped by 2 bases and J by 6 bases; unmatched bases: 8. The chain combines TRBV20-1 with TRBJ2-1; TRBD2 agrees at 9 bases. The clonotype comes from an elderly man in good health. The sample comprised blood. CDR3 bases: TGCAGTGCTAGACTTCCGGGACTAGCTCCCAATGAGCAGTTCTTC. Its protein is CSARLPGLAPNEQFF.